Given below is one T cell receptor beta chain in context. Antigen: not known. Produced via immunoSEQ multiplex PCR; TCRdb's table is partial and in-frame only. The sample consists of approximately 2,300,000 clones, 85% to 95% of them appearing once. Germline values: CDR1 SGDLS, CDR2 YYNGEE. This CDR3 has 16 amino acids. Trimming removed 0 bases from V and 2 bases from J; junction bases left unmatched: 3. The data derive from a study of shared clonotypes between healthy human individuals. Study results and limitations: Among non-shared clonotypes, generation probabilities were lower than among those shared by all four donors. What limited the represented genetic and exposure-history diversity was the small number of donors.

The clonotype originates from a man in his late teens or twenties in good health. Some clones in this sample may be carry-over from other donors' samples. The chain combines TRBV9 with TRBJ2-5, with TRBD2 matching 11 bases. Sequenced: naive CD4+ T cells from PBMCs. The subset here: CD45RA+ positively selected. CDR3 nucleotide sequence: TGTGCCAGCAGCGTAGGGACTAGCGGGTTTCAAGAGACCCAGTACTTC. It encodes CASSVGTSGFQETQYF.